This T cell receptor (beta chain) was identified in a study of shared clonotypes between healthy human individuals. On this clone: Antigen specificity is unknown.

Trimming pared 3 bases from V and 3 bases from J, leaving 12 bases between. CDR3 length equals 14 residues. Germline CDR1 WNHNN, CDR2 SYGVQD (reference sequence). Naive CD8 cells, CD45RO-negative and positively selected for CCR7, excluded terminally differentiated effector memory CD45RA+ cells. When replicate PCRs were run on sorted subsets, they used around 200 ng DNA, some 33,000 T cell genomes. Profiled with immunoSEQ multiplex PCR; TCRdb holds only in-frame clones, not every one. Counted here are roughly 2,000,000 clones, approximately 95% occurring once; the ten biggest clones make up under 1.5%. General observations from the study: Naive subsets typically showed greater estimated richness than memory subsets.

This sequence was found in a man aged 18 to 29 in good health. The chain employs TRBV10-1 and TRBJ2-7; D remains ambiguous. Source material: naive CD8+ T cells sorted from blood. The CDR3 spells CASSDDLTNYEQYF. CDR3 nucleotides: TGCGCCAGCAGTGATGATCTAACGAACTACGAGCAGTACTTC.